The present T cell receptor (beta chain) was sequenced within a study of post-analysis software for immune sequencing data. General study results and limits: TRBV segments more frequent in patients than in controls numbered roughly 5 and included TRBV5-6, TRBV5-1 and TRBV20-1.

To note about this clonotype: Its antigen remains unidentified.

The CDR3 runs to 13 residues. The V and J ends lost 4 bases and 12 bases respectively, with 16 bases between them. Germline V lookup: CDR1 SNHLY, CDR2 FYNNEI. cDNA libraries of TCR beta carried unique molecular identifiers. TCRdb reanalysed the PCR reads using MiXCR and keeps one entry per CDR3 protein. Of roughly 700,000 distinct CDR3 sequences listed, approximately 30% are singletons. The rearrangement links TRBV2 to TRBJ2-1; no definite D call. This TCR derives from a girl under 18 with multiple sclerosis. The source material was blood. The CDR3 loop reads CASSGNLLDGQFF. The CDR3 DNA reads TGTGCCAGCAGTGGGAACTTACTCGATGGGCAGTTCTTC.